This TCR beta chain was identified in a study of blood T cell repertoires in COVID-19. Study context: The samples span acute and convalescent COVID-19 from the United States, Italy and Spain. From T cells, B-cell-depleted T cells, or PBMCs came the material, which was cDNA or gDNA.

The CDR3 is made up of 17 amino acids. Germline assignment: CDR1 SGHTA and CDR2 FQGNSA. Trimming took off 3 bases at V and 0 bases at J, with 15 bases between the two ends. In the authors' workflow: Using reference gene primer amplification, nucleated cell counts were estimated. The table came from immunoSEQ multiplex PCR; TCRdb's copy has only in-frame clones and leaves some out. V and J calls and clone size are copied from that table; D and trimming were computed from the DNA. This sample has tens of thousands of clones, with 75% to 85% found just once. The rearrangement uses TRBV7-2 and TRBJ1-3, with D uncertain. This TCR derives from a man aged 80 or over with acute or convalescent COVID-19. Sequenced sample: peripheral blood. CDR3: CASSFSPRLDSGNTIYF. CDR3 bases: TGTGCCAGCAGCTTTAGCCCCCGGCTGGACTCTGGAAACACCATATATTTT.